This T cell receptor beta chain was captured by sequencing in a study of cytotoxic CD8 clonotypes in ibrutinib-treated CLL. The sample holds many counts of this clone. Its target is unknown. Study-wide results and caveats: There were differences in sampling times between sustained-remission and progressing patients.

Germline values: CDR1 SGDLS, CDR2 YYNGEE. The CDR3 totals 15 residues. V was trimmed by 0 bases and J by 4 bases, leaving 14 bases between them. Sequencing sought depths of 1 in 200,000 to 1 in 1 million T cells. Generated by immunoSEQ multiplex PCR, the TCRdb table keeps only in-frame clones and is missing some. This sample yields fewer than 90,000 clones, of which approximately 86% are seen a single time; under 6% belongs to the top ten. Sequenced here: PBMCs, sampled before ibrutinib treatment. The origin of this receptor is a human donor with chronic lymphocytic leukemia. The chain employs TRBV9 and TRBJ2-7; D is uncertain. CDR3 amino acids: CASSVDLRPIYEQYF. DNA of the CDR3: TGTGCCAGCAGCGTAGATCTTAGGCCGATTTACGAGCAGTACTTC.